Listed below are T cell receptor beta chains from one sample, sequenced in a study of breast tumors, draining lymph nodes, adjacent tissues. MiXCR, run by TCRdb on the multiplex PCR reads, gives a single entry per CDR3 protein. The table records around 130,000 distinct CDR3 sequences, less than 20% of them present only once. The sequenced sample consisted of axillary lymph node tissue. The receptors were gathered from a female donor with breast cancer. Some clones in this sample may be carry-over from other donors' samples. Each CDR3 is given with its conserved first and last residue. D genes are given only for firm matches. Not all rows give a size; the values are once, few, many and, for expanded clones, a class.

many TRBJ2-7 TRBV20-1 TRBD2 TGCAGTGCTGGGTCTAGCGGGGGGGCCTACGAGCAGTACTTC CSAGSSGGAYEQYF
many TRBJ1-2 TRBV6-5 NA TGTGCCAGCAGCTCGGACAGATATGGCTACACCTTC CASSSDRYGYTF
many TRBJ2-1 TRBV6-2/TRBV6-3 NA TGTGCCAGCAGTTACATTGGGGGCCATGAGCAGTTCTTC CASSYIGGHEQFF
many TRBJ2-2 TRBV7-2 TRBD2 TGTGCCAGCAGCTTAGCTAGCGGGTCGAACACCGGGGAGCTGTTTTTT CASSLASGSNTGELFF
many TRBJ2-1 TRBV24-1 TRBD1 TGTGCCACCAGTGATCCGACAGGGGGCCTATACAATGAGCAGTTCTTC CATSDPTGGLYNEQFF
NA TRBJ2-1 TRBV27 TRBD2 TGTGCCAGCAGTTTATCGAGGGGACTAGCCCTGTCAGAGCAGTTCTTC CASSLSRGLALSEQFF
many TRBJ2-3 TRBV11-2 NA TGTGCCAGCAGCTTAAGGGACGCCACAGATACGCAGTATTTT CASSLRDATDTQYF
many TRBJ2-5 TRBV6-2/TRBV6-3 NA TGTGCCAGCAGTCGGGGCGGGTTCCAAGAGACCCAGTACTTC CASSRGGFQETQYF
many TRBJ2-3 TRBV20-1 TRBD2 TGCAGTGCTAGTGATACTAGCGGCACAGATACGCAGTATTTT CSASDTSGTDTQYF
NA TRBJ2-5 TRBV3-1 TRBD1 TGTGCCAGCAGCCAAGGACAGGGGCATGGGGAGACCCAGTACTTC CASSQGQGHGETQYF
many TRBJ2-5 TRBV6-6 TRBD2 TGTGCCAGCAGTTCACCGGGACTAGCGGGAGTAGGGGAGACCCAGTACTTC CASSSPGLAGVGETQYF
many TRBJ2-2 TRBV28 TRBD2 TGTGCCAGCGAGCGGGAAAAAACCGGGGAGCTGTTTTTT CASEREKTGELFF
many TRBJ1-2 TRBV7-9 NA TGTGCCAGCAGCTTAGAAGTCAGGCGGGATGGCTACACCTTC CASSLEVRRDGYTF
medium-sized TRBJ2-1 TRBV2 NA TGTGCCAGCTCACAGCGTGATGAGCAGTTCTTC CASSQRDEQFF
many TRBJ2-7 TRBV20-1 NA TGCAGTGCTCGACGTGGCAGCTACGAGCAGTACTTC CSARRGSYEQYF
many TRBJ1-5 TRBV19 NA TGTGCCAGTAGCCCAATAACAGAAGATCAGCCCCAGCATTTT CASSPITEDQPQHF
many TRBJ1-2 TRBV6-5 NA TGTGCCAGCAAGCTCGGACAGTCCAGCTATGGCTACACCTTC CASKLGQSSYGYTF
many TRBJ1-5 TRBV20-1 NA TGCAGTGCTAGGAGGGACACTCCTAATCAGCCCCAGCATTTT CSARRDTPNQPQHF
NA TRBJ2-1 TRBV4-2 NA TGTGCCGACAGCCAAGATAGGACGAGTGCGAATGAGCAGTTCTTC CADSQDRTSANEQFF
many TRBJ1-4 TRBV5-5 NA TGTGCCAGCAGCTTCGGCACAACTAATGAAAAACTGTTTTTT CASSFGTTNEKLFF
NA TRBJ2-7 TRBV6-5 NA TGTGCCAGCAGTTACTCGGGACTGCAGACCTACGAGCAGTACTTC CASSYSGLQTYEQYF
many TRBJ2-3 TRBV6-1 NA TGTGCCAGCCCGGGTCTAGGGACAGATACGCAGTATTTT CASPGLGTDTQYF
few TRBJ2-2 TRBV2 NA TGTGCCAGCAGTTACGGTTGGGGGGACGGTGAAAAACCGAACACCGGGGAGCTGTCTTTT CASSYGWGDGEKPNTGELSF
NA TRBJ1-1 TRBV10-1 TRBD1 TGCGCCAGCTCTTTGGACAGGGTGAACACTGAAGCTTTCTTT CASSLDRVNTEAFF
few TRBJ2-5 TRBV6-1 TRBD2 TGTGCCAGCAGCCAGCCGGCGGGGGGCGGGCTAGGCGAGACCCAGTACTTC CASSQPAGGGLGETQYF
many TRBJ2-3 TRBV20-1 TRBD1 TGCAGTGCCGGTGAATGGACAGGGAGATCAGATACGCAGTATTTT CSAGEWTGRSDTQYF
many TRBJ2-2 TRBV7-3 NA TGTGCCAGCAGTTTAACCCCTGTGGGCGGGGAGCTGTTTTTT CASSLTPVGGELFF
many TRBJ1-6 TRBV6-5 TRBD1 TGTGCCAGCAGTAGGACCGGGACAGGTGGGAATTCACCCCTCCACTTT CASSRTGTGGNSPLHF
many TRBJ2-2 TRBV9 TRBD2 TGTGCCAGCAGCGTCTCGGGCGGGGGGGCCTTAACCGGGGAGCTGTTTTTT CASSVSGGGALTGELFF
many TRBJ2-1 TRBV20-1 NA TGCAGTGCTAGCCTTAATTACAACAATGAGCAGTTCTTC CSASLNYNNEQFF
NA TRBJ1-3 TRBV29-1 NA TGCAGCGTTGGAGTGGGGGTTACCGACACCATATGTTTT CSVGVGVTDTICF
many TRBJ2-5 TRBV9 TRBD2 TGTGCCAGCAGCGTCGGGACTAGCGGGGGTATTGAGACCCAGTACTTC CASSVGTSGGIETQYF
many TRBJ2-5 TRBV5-4 NA TGTGCCAGCAGCTCCCTGGGTAGGCAAGAGACCCAGTACTTC CASSSLGRQETQYF
many TRBJ2-1 TRBV20-1 TRBD1 TGCAGTGCTCCCGGGACAGTAGGCTACAATGAGCAGTTCTTC CSAPGTVGYNEQFF
large TRBJ2-7 TRBV5-6 NA TGTGCCAGCAGTCTGGGGGGTTACGAGCAGTACTTC CASSLGGYEQYF
many TRBJ2-7 TRBV5-8 NA TGTGCCAGCAGCTTGACTTTCCGGGCAGAAGAGGAGTACTTC CASSLTFRAEEEYF
many TRBJ2-3 TRBV7-9 NA TGTGCCAGCAGCGCCCCCTCCGGGACATTCCCTTCGGGGCAGAGGGCAGATACGCAGTATTTT CASSAPSGTFPSGQRADTQYF
many TRBJ2-1 TRBV12-3/TRBV12-4 NA TGTGCCAGCAGTCAAACAGGGAGCGACAATGAGCAGTTCTTC CASSQTGSDNEQFF
few TRBJ1-3 TRBV28 NA TGTGCCAGCAGTTGGGGAGGAACTGGAAACACCATATATTTT CASSWGGTGNTIYF
many TRBJ2-7 TRBV15 NA TGTGCCACCAGCAGAGTAAGAAGCCACGAGCAGTACTTC CATSRVRSHEQYF